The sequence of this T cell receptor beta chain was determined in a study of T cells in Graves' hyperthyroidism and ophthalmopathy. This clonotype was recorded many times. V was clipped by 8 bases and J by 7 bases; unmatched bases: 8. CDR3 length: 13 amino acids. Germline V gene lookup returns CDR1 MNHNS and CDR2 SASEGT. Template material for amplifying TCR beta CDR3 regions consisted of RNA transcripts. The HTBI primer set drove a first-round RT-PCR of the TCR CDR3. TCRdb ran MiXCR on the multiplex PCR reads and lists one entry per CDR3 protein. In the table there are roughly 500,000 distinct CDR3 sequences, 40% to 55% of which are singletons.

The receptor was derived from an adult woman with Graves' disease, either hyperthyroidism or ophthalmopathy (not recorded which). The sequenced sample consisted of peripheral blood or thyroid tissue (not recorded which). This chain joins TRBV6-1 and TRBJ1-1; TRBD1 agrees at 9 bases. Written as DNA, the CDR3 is TGTGCCAGCTTACGGGACAGGGACAGTGAAGCTTTCTTT. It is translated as CASLRDRDSEAFF.